The T cell receptor (beta chain) under discussion was sequenced for a study of control samples from healthy donors and cancer patients. The CDR3 is 14 amino acids. With 3 bases clipped from V and 7 bases from J, the junction kept 6 bases outside the gene matches. Germline V gene sequence: CDR1 ENHRY, CDR2 SYGVKD. Repertoires were generated with immunoSEQ multiplex PCR, while TCRdb's copy carries only in-frame clones and drops some. The profile covers tens of thousands of clones, with about 88% appearing a single time and around 6% taken by the ten largest. The chain combines TRBV10-3 with TRBJ1-5; 7 bases map to TRBD1. The receptor comes from a woman aged 50 to 60 in good health. Specimen: blood. The CDR3 bases are TGTGCCATCAGTGACCACAGGGGAAGACAGCCCCAGCATTTT. It specifies CAISDHRGRQPQHF.